The clone carrying this TCR beta chain occurred once. Per the study methods: Amplification of reference gene primers was used by the study to estimate nucleated cell counts. Only in-frame clones appear in the TCRdb table, and some are missing; sequencing was by immunoSEQ multiplex PCR. V, J and clone size are those of that table, while D and trimming were read from the DNA. The sample yields 260,000 or so clones, about 83% seen once. The CDR3 runs 14 residues. Germline V lookup: CDR1 KGHSH, CDR2 LQKENI. V dropped 4 bases and J dropped 2 bases, with 12 bases sitting between them. This sample is part of a study of blood T cell repertoires in COVID-19. Looking at the study overall: Collection of acute and convalescent COVID-19 samples took place in the United States, Italy and Spain. The analysed material was cDNA or gDNA that came from T cells, B-cell-depleted T cells, or PBMCs.

The source of this sequence is a man aged 80 or over with acute or convalescent COVID-19. The J gene is TRBJ2-7, the V gene TRBV18; D is possibly TRBD2 (5 bases). The sequenced sample consisted of peripheral blood. Written as DNA, the CDR3 is TGTGCCAGCTCACATACTAGTAGTCCCTACGAGCAGTACTTC. This encodes CASSHTSSPYEQYF.